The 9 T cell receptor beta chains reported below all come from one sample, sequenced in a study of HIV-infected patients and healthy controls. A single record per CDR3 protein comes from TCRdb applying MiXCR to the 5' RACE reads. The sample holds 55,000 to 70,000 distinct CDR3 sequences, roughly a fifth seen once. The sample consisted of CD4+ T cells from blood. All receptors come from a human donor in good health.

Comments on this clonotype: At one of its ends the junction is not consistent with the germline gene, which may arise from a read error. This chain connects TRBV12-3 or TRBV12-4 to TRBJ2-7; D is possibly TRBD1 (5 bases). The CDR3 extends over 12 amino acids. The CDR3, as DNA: TGCGCATCTGGGCAGGGAATCTACGAGCAGTACTTC. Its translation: CASGQGIYEQYF.

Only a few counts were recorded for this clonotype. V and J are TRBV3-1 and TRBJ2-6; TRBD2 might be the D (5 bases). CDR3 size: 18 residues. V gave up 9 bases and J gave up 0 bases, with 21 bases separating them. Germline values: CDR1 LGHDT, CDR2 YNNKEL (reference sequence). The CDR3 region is CASPHPRRPDSGANVLTF. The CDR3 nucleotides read TGTGCCAGTCCTCATCCCAGGAGGCCCGACTCTGGGGCCAACGTCCTGACTTTC.

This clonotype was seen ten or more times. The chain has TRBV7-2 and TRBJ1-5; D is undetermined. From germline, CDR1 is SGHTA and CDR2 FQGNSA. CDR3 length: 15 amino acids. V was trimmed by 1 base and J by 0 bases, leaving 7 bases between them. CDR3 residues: CASSLVAGSNQPQHF. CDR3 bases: TGTGCCAGCAGCTTAGTGGCAGGTAGCAATCAGCCCCAGCATTTT.

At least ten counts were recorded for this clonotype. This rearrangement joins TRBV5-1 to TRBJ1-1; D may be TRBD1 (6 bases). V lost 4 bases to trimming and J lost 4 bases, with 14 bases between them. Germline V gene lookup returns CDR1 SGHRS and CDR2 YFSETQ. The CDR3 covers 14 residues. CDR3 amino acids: CASSPLQGRTEAFF. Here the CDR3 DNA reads TGCGCCAGCAGCCCTCTACAGGGACGCACTGAAGCTTTCTTT.

In nucleotides, the CDR3 is TGTGCCAGCAGTGCGGGGGGCCTCGGTCAGCCCCAGCATTTT. Translated, it gives CASSAGGLGQPQHF. The gene calls are TRBV6-1 and TRBJ1-5, with D perhaps matching TRBD1 (6 bases). V lost 4 bases and J lost 6, with 13 bases in between. The CDR3 totals 14 residues. Germline lookup yields CDR1 MNHNS and CDR2 SASEGT.

The CDR3 bases are TGTGCCACCAAGATACAGGGAGGCACAGATACGCAGTATTTT. It is translated as CATKIQGGTDTQYF. V is TRBV27 and J is TRBJ2-3; maybe TRBD1 (6 bases). The germline gives CDR1 MNHEY, CDR2 SMNVEV (reference sequence). Trimming stripped 10 bases from V and 1 base from J, with 15 bases between. The CDR3 has 14 amino acids.

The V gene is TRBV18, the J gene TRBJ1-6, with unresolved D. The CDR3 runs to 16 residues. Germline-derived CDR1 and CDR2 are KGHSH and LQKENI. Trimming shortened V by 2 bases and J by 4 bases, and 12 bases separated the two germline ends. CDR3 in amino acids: CASSPSNPGYNSPLHF. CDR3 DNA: TGTGCCAGCTCACCATCCAACCCGGGGTATAATTCACCCCTCCACTTT.

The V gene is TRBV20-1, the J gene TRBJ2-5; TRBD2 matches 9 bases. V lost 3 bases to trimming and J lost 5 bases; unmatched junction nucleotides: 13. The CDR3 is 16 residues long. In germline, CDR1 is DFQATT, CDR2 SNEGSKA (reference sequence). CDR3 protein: CSASRRSGGPRETQYF. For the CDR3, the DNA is TGCAGTGCTAGTCGCAGGAGCGGGGGGCCACGGGAGACCCAGTACTTC.

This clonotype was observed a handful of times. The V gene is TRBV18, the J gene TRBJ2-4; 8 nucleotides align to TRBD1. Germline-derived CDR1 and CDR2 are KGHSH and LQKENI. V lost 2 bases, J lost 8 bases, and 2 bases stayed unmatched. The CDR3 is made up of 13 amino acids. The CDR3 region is CASSPNRGDIQYF. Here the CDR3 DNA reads TGTGCCAGCTCACCAAACAGGGGGGACATTCAGTACTTC.